Listed below are T cell receptor beta chains from one sample, sequenced in a study of T cell changes during pregnancy in multiple sclerosis. Method: immunoSEQ multiplex PCR; TCRdb's copy keeps in-frame clones and lacks some. This table holds around 96,000 clones, approximately 94% found once. The specimen was peripheral blood, collected in the third trimester of pregnancy. These receptors originate from a female donor with multiple sclerosis, enrolled in a pregnancy study. CDR3s include the opening cysteine and the closing phenylalanine or tryptophan. A D gene is named only where the DNA matches it firmly.

>TRBV29-1|TRBD1|TRBJ2-3
CSHRGDTQYF
>TRBV6-5|TRBD2|TRBJ2-6
CASSYSRLAGVNVLTF
>TRBV28|TRBD2|TRBJ2-1
CASSLVAGGREQFF
>TRBV9|NA|TRBJ2-2
CASSDETVSELFF
>TRBV19|TRBD2|TRBJ2-3
CASSITGASGRSDTQYF
>TRBV6-6|NA|TRBJ2-7
CASSYDSTYEQYF
>TRBV5-1|TRBD1|TRBJ2-7
CASSLESGTGSHEQYF
>TRBV19|NA|TRBJ1-4
CASRTGNEKLFF
>TRBV7-2|TRBD2|TRBJ2-1
CASSSGLARDEQFF
>TRBV19|NA|TRBJ1-5
CASQAGYQPQHF
>TRBV27|NA|TRBJ2-5
CASRKELLPQETQYF
>TRBV11-1|TRBD2|TRBJ2-7
CASSLGTSGTREYF
>TRBV4-2|NA|TRBJ1-4
CASSQRKGTNEKLFF
>TRBV2|NA|TRBJ2-3
CAGVAVSTDTQYF
>TRBV2|NA|TRBJ1-6
CASSNRVLGSPLHF
>TRBV15|TRBD1|TRBJ2-1
CATSRARTGADNEQFF
>TRBV28|NA|TRBJ2-2
CASSLTGNTGELFF
>TRBV5-1|NA|TRBJ2-3
CASSLDSRGGQYF
>TRBV27|TRBD2|TRBJ2-7
CASGEGLRYEQYF
>TRBV7-9|TRBD1|TRBJ2-5
CASSPRTGSEETQYF
>TRBV6-5|TRBD1|TRBJ2-7
CASRPKDRPVYEQYF
>TRBV25-1|NA|TRBJ2-3
CATAQASTDTQYF
>TRBV30|NA|TRBJ1-5
CAWSVGGPSNQPQHF
>TRBV28|NA|TRBJ2-3
CASSFFPGDPSTDTQYF
>TRBV25-1|NA|TRBJ1-1
CASSEYQDSQEAFF
>TRBV19|NA|TRBJ2-2
CASSPSPGELFF
>TRBV4-3|NA|TRBJ1-4
CASSQGGDNEKLFF
>TRBV5-1|TRBD2|TRBJ2-7
CASSSSGSSYEQYF
>TRBV5-4|TRBD2|TRBJ2-3
CASSLLAGTTSTDTQYF
>TRBV5-4|NA|TRBJ2-5
CASSPRGETQYF
>TRBV7-2|TRBD1|TRBJ1-5
CASSPRTGNSNQPQHF
>TRBV7-3|TRBD2|TRBJ2-1
CASSLSSGSSYNEQFF
>TRBV5-1|NA|TRBJ1-1
CASSFSPQGFSWTEAFF
>TRBV7-3|TRBD1|TRBJ2-5
CASSSDRAKTQYF
>TRBV11-2|NA|TRBJ1-2
CASSLERNYGYTF
>TRBV6-5|TRBD1|TRBJ2-7
CASSYGDRAYEQYF
>TRBV4-1|NA|TRBJ2-7
CASSHQGLVSYEQYF
>TRBV19|TRBD1|TRBJ1-1
CASSGTVVNTEAFF
>TRBV28|NA|TRBJ2-7
CASSDGLRSYEQYF
>TRBV6-1|NA|TRBJ2-7
CASSEAAGAVREQYF
>TRBV11-1|TRBD1|TRBJ2-4
CASSGEFWTGGSQYF
>TRBV5-1|TRBD2|TRBJ2-2
CASSLRLAGGDGELFF
>TRBV15|TRBD2|TRBJ2-3
CATSGQYSGTETDTQYF
>TRBV28|NA|TRBJ1-1
CASSREAGIMNTEAFF
>TRBV7-9|TRBD2|TRBJ2-4
CASSLGLVNIQYF
>TRBV19|TRBD1|TRBJ2-2
CASSITGVGGELFF
>TRBV7-9|NA|TRBJ2-1
CASSPGTKVNEQFF
>TRBV11-2|NA|TRBJ2-7
CASRWRASDYEQYF
>TRBV18|NA|TRBJ1-3
CASSFNGNTIYF
>TRBV10-3|NA|TRBJ1-3
CAISEGRDGNTIYF
>TRBV5-6|TRBD1|TRBJ1-2
CASSDYRGEGYTF
>TRBV15|NA|TRBJ2-1
CATSLRRQDEQFF
>TRBV27|TRBD2|TRBJ2-3
CASSLASGKDTQYF
>TRBV9|NA|TRBJ2-3
CASSVLALQDTQYF